The clone carrying this T cell receptor (beta chain) has at least ten counts. Its antigen is not known. The CDR3 regions of TCR beta were amplified from RNA transcripts. First-round RT-PCR targeting the TCR CDR3 was performed with the HTBI primer set. TCRdb re-called the multiplex PCR reads with MiXCR, one entry per CDR3 protein. The sample consists of more than 300,000 distinct CDR3 sequences, 13% to 15% of them appearing once. CDR1 is MDHEN and CDR2 is SYDVKM in the germline V gene. V gave up 8 bases and J gave up 3 bases, with 11 bases separating them. CDR3 length: 12 residues. Uncontrolled infection, other autoimmune disease, pregnancy or lactation disqualified patients from enrolment. This sample holds PBMCs from around 9.9 ml fresh peripheral blood. This sample is drawn from a study of T cells in Graves' hyperthyroidism and ophthalmopathy. Study results and limitations: A median around 5.9 months before onset, the model predicted ophthalmopathy. Appearing also in blood were most of the thyroid clonotypes expanded above 0.001.

The chain joins TRBV28 to TRBJ2-7; D is perhaps TRBD1 (5 bases). Sequencing used blood. The clonotype originates from a woman aged 25 to 39 with Graves' ophthalmopathy. CDR3 nucleotides: TGTGCCAGCGGCCAGGGTATCTACGAGCAGTACTTC. It translates to CASGQGIYEQYF.